These 3 T cell receptor beta chains share one sample of origin, sequenced in a study of blood T cell repertoires in COVID-19. The assay was immunoSEQ multiplex PCR, and TCRdb's table has in-frame clones only and misses some. The repertoire holds approximately 73,000 clones, with 81% as singletons. Sequencing used peripheral blood. These TCRs come from a woman in her 70s with acute or convalescent COVID-19.

The CDR3 DNA sequence: TGTGCCAGCTCACCCGGGGCCCTAGGGACAACCACGTATTCACCCCTCCACTTT. It translates to CASSPGALGTTTYSPLHF. V usage is TRBV18 and J usage is TRBJ1-6, with a weak D call TRBD1 (6 bases). This CDR3 region has 18 residues. V was pared by 3 bases and J by 8 bases, with 23 bases between. Germline V gene sequence: CDR1 KGHSH, CDR2 LQKENI.

The chain is built from TRBV10-2 and TRBJ1-4; D is unresolved. The V gene lost 6 bases and the J gene lost 8 bases, with 13 bases spanning the gap. Per the germline V gene, CDR1 is WSHSY and CDR2 is SAAADI. The CDR3 is 13 residues long. As DNA, the CDR3 is TGCGCCAGCAGCGGGAGACAACAGGAAAAACTGTTTTTT. This gives the protein CASSGRQQEKLFF.

This CDR3 reads CASSLARQPLIQRLSGNTIYF. The CDR3 DNA is TGTGCCAGCAGCTTAGCTAGACAACCCCTGATACAACGGCTCTCTGGAAACACCATATATTTT. This chain links TRBV7-8 with TRBJ1-3; D gene ambiguous. This CDR3 region has 21 residues. Germline V CDR1 and CDR2: SGHVS, FQNEAQ. Trimming pared 0 bases from V and 0 bases from J, leaving 24 bases between.